A selection of T cell receptor beta chains follows, all from one sample in a study of cytomegalovirus exposure and HLA in healthy donors. Data came from immunoSEQ multiplex PCR; TCRdb stores just in-frame clones and leaves some out. The sample lists roughly 120,000 clones, approximately 76% occurring once. Sequenced: PBMCs. These TCRs come from a middle-aged man in good health and CMV-seronegative. The CDR3 runs from the conserved cysteine through the conserved F or W. The order of the fields is J gene, V gene, CDR3 length, CDR3 protein.

J gene: TRBJ1-5; V gene: TRBV4-2; CDR3 length: 13; CDR3 protein: CASSQGSREPQHF
J gene: TRBJ2-1; V gene: TRBV5-1; CDR3 length: 16; CDR3 protein: CASSLEVTGSGNEQFF
J gene: TRBJ1-2; V gene: TRBV19; CDR3 length: 12; CDR3 protein: CASSPPAFTVTF
J gene: TRBJ1-2; V gene: TRBV29-1; CDR3 length: 12; CDR3 protein: CSVELQGGGYTF
J gene: TRBJ2-7; V gene: TRBV6-5; CDR3 length: 12; CDR3 protein: CASSPSGYEQYF
J gene: TRBJ1-1; V gene: TRBV28; CDR3 length: 12; CDR3 protein: CASSPRNTEAFF
J gene: TRBJ1-4; V gene: TRBV20-1; CDR3 length: 11; CDR3 protein: CSATLQGKLFF
J gene: TRBJ1-5; V gene: TRBV6-1; CDR3 length: 15; CDR3 protein: CASSEGEGSGQPQHF
J gene: TRBJ1-2; V gene: TRBV6-1; CDR3 length: 18; CDR3 protein: CASSELPGSPTINYGYTF
J gene: TRBJ1-2; V gene: TRBV5-6; CDR3 length: 13; CDR3 protein: CASSPGKNYGYTF
J gene: TRBJ1-1; V gene: TRBV6-5; CDR3 length: 13; CDR3 protein: CANRTQGNTEAFF
J gene: TRBJ2-7; V gene: TRBV7-2; CDR3 length: 15; CDR3 protein: CASSPYRFPRGEQYF
J gene: TRBJ1-2; V gene: TRBV6-5; CDR3 length: 15; CDR3 protein: CASGGQVRANYGYTF
J gene: TRBJ2-7; V gene: TRBV18; CDR3 length: 13; CDR3 protein: CASSPTGSHEQYF
J gene: TRBJ2-2; V gene: TRBV5-1; CDR3 length: 18; CDR3 protein: CASSLGRRGATNTGELFF
J gene: TRBJ1-1; V gene: TRBV5-6; CDR3 length: 16; CDR3 protein: CASSFPMTGGGTEAFF
J gene: TRBJ1-5; V gene: TRBV10-1; CDR3 length: 13; CDR3 protein: CASTGQTSQPQHF
J gene: TRBJ2-3; V gene: TRBV27; CDR3 length: 13; CDR3 protein: CASSSLLPDTQYF
J gene: TRBJ2-3; V gene: TRBV4-2; CDR3 length: 17; CDR3 protein: CASSQERVWQAGDTQYF
J gene: TRBJ2-5; V gene: TRBV9; CDR3 length: 16; CDR3 protein: CASSVGGGGAGETQYF
J gene: TRBJ2-3; V gene: TRBV4-1; CDR3 length: 19; CDR3 protein: CASSRPTPTGNLIGDTQYF
J gene: TRBJ2-4; V gene: TRBV28; CDR3 length: 13; CDR3 protein: CASSRSGVDIQYF
J gene: TRBJ2-3; V gene: TRBV7-2; CDR3 length: 16; CDR3 protein: CASSPGTGDLTDTQYF
J gene: TRBJ1-2; V gene: TRBV7-2; CDR3 length: 15; CDR3 protein: CASSFPPPSDYGYTF
J gene: TRBJ1-1; V gene: TRBV9; CDR3 length: 15; CDR3 protein: CASSVDDRPYTEAFF